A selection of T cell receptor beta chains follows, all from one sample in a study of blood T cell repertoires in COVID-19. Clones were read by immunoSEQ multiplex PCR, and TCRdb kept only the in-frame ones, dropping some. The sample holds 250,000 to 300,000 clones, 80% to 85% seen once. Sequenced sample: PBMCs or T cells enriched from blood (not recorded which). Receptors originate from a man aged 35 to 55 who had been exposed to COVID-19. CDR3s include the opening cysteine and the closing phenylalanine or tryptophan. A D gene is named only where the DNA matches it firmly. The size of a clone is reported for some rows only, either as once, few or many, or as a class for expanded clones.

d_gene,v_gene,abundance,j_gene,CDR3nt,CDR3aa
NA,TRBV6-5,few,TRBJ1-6,TGTGCCAGCAGTTACTGGACAGAAGGGGATTCACCCCTCCACTTT,CASSYWTEGDSPLHF
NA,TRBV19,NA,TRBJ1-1,TGTGCCAGTAGGGAAGGACAGCTTCTACTCACTGAAGCTTTCTTT,CASREGQLLLTEAFF
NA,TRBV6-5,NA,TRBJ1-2,TGTGCCAGCGCAGGAGGGATGGAGCTCTATGGCTACACCTTC,CASAGGMELYGYTF
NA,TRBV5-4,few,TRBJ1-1,TGTGCCAGCAGCTTGGATTATTCTTACAGGTCGAACACTGAAGCTTTCTTT,CASSLDYSYRSNTEAFF
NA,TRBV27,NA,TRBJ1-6,TGTGCCAGCAGTTTGGTTGGCCAGTCGGGTAATTCACCCCTCCACTTT,CASSLVGQSGNSPLHF
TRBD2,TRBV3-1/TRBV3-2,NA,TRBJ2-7,TGTGCCAGCAGCCAAGCTAGCGGGAGGGGCGGCGAGCAGTACTTC,CASSQASGRGGEQYF
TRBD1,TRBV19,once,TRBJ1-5,TGTGCCAGTAGTATAGAGGGTGACAGGGGCCCCACTCAGCCCCAGCATTTT,CASSIEGDRGPTQPQHF
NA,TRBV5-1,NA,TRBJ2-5,TGCGCCAGCAGCTTGGATGTGGGGGGAGAGACCCAGTACTTC,CASSLDVGGETQYF
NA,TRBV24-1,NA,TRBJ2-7,TGTGCCCCACACGGAACCGGGACTCAAGATGCCTACGAGCAGTACTTC,CAPHGTGTQDAYEQYF
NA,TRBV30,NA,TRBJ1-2,TGTGCCTGGAGTGACGGGGTGAGTGGCTACACCTTC,CAWSDGVSGYTF
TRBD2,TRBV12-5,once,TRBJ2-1,TGTGCTAGTGGTTTGCAGCGGGATTCTTCCTACAATGAGCAGTTCTTC,CASGLQRDSSYNEQFF
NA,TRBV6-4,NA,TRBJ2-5,TGTGCCAGCATAGGCCGGGGAGAGACCCAGTACTTC,CASIGRGETQYF
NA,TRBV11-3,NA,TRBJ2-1,TGTGCCAGCAGCCCCGGGACCTACAATGAGCAGTTCTTC,CASSPGTYNEQFF
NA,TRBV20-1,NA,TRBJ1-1,TGCAGTGCTCCAGATAACACTGAAGCTTTCTTT,CSAPDNTEAFF
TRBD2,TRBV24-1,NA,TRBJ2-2,TGTGCCACCCGGGGGGGTGTCACCGGGGAGCTGTTTTTT,CATRGGVTGELFF
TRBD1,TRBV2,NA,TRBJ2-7,TGTGCCAGCAGGGGGATCTCGGGGGACAGGAGATCCTACGAGCAGTACTTC,CASRGISGDRRSYEQYF
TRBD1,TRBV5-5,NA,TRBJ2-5,TGTGCCAGCAGCGCGAGGGCCGGGACAGGGCACCAAGAGACCCAGTACTTC,CASSARAGTGHQETQYF
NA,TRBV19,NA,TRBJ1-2,TGTGCCAGTAGATCAGGGGATACTCGCTACACCTTC,CASRSGDTRYTF
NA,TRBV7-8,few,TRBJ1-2,TGTGCCAGCGGCCCAACAGGGTCCAGTAACTATGGCTACACCTTC,CASGPTGSSNYGYTF
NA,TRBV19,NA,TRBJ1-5,TGTGCCAGTAGTATCGAGGCAGACTCTTATCGGTCCCAGCATTTT,CASSIEADSYRSQHF
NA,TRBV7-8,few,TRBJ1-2,TGTGCCAGCAGCTTAGGGTCTAGGACAGACTATGGCTACACCTTC,CASSLGSRTDYGYTF
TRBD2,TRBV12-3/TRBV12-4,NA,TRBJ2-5,TGTGCCAGCGCCCCAGGGTTGGGACTAGTGCACTTC,CASAPGLGLVHF
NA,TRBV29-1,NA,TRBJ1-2,TGCAGCGCCCTCGCCGGCCAGCGATCCTATGGCTACACCTTC,CSALAGQRSYGYTF
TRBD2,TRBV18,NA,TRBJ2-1,TGTGCCAGCTCACCGCAAGCTAGCGGGAGGGCCGTATCAAATGAGCAGTTCTTC,CASSPQASGRAVSNEQFF
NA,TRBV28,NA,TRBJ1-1,TGTGCCAGCAGTGAGTCACTCGGGATTTACACTGAAGCTTTCTTT,CASSESLGIYTEAFF
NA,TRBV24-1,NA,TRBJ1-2,TGTGCCACCAGTGACCAAGACTACTATGGCTACACCTTC,CATSDQDYYGYTF
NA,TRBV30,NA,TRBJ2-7,TGTGCCTGGAGGGGGGACTCCCTGGGGGAGCAGTACTTC,CAWRGDSLGEQYF
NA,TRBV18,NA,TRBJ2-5,TGTGCCAGCTCACAGGAGGAGACCCAGTACTTC,CASSQEETQYF
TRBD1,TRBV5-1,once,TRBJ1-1,TGCGCCAGCAGCCCGGACAGGGGGTTGACTGAAGCTTTCTTT,CASSPDRGLTEAFF
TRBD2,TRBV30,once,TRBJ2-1,TGTGCCTGGAGTGTACAAAGCGCCGGGAGGAATGAGCAGTTCTTC,CAWSVQSAGRNEQFF
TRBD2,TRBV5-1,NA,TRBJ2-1,TGCGCCAGCAGCTTGGGCCTAGCGGGGCCCTACAATGAGCAGTTCTTC,CASSLGLAGPYNEQFF
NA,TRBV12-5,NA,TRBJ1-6,TGTGCTAGTAGGGTCGGGAAGGATTCACCCCTCCACTTT,CASRVGKDSPLHF
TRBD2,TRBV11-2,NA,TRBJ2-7,TGTGCCAGCAGCGCGCAAGCGGGGGATTACGAGCAGTACTTC,CASSAQAGDYEQYF
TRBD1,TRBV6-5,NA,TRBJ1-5,TGTGCCAGCACTTTCGGGACAGGGGGCCAACAGCCCCAGCATTTT,CASTFGTGGQQPQHF
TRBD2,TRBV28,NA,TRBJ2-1,TGTGCCAGCAGTATGGGGGGGGTAAATGAGCAGTTCTTC,CASSMGGVNEQFF
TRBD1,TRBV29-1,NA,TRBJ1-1,TGCAGCGTTGTCAGGGGGCATGAAGCTTTCTTT,CSVVRGHEAFF
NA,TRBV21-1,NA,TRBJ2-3,TGTGCCAGCAGTCCTCAGCGGGAGTCTTGGCTGAATACGCAGTATTTT,CASSPQRESWLNTQYF
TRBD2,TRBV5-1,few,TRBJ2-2,TGCGCCAGCGCGGGACTAGCAGGAGGTAAGGGCGGGGAGCTGTTTTTT,CASAGLAGGKGGELFF
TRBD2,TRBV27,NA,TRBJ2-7,TGTGCCAGCAGTGCACCGGGACTAGCTACCTACGAGCAGTACTTC,CASSAPGLATYEQYF
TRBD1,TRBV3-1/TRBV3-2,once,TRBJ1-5,TGTGCCAGCAGCCAAACAGGGGGCTCTAACAATCAGCCCCAGCATTTT,CASSQTGGSNNQPQHF
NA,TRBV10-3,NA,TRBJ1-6,TGTGCCATCAGTGGACCGACAAGCTCCTATAATTCACCCCTCCACTTT,CAISGPTSSYNSPLHF
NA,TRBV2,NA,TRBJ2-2,TGTGCCAGCAGCCTTCGTGAGTTGTCCGGGGAGCTGTTTTTT,CASSLRELSGELFF